Here is one TCR beta chain with its context. Sample-barcoded 5' priming and a J-beta primer mix drove a second PCR of roughly 6 to 12 cycles. Each CDR3 protein gets one entry after TCRdb re-called the 5' RACE reads with MiXCR. This sample has around 780,000 distinct CDR3 sequences; about a quarter occur once, and the top ten carry under 3%. Trimming cost V 8 bases and J 2 bases, with 15 bases left between them. The CDR3 loop spans 14 amino acids. Germline loops: CDR1 ENHRY, CDR2 SYGVKD. The sample is drawn from a study of blood T cells in healthy people across ages. Separately, the same data were catalogued under a study of T cells of mothers and their children. From that report: During the second PCR, the M1S primer introduced sample barcodes along with 2-4 random nucleotides. The overlap seen between related mothers and children slightly exceeded that of unrelated pairs, though not significantly. Sequencing revealed no T cell clones that were persistent and microchimeric.

The V gene is TRBV10-3, the J gene TRBJ1-2; D ambiguous. This TCR came from a boy younger than 18 in good health. Sequencing was done on a sample of blood. CDR3 residues: CAIGSGKLNYGYTF. CDR3 DNA: TGTGCCATCGGCTCGGGAAAGCTAAACTATGGCTACACCTTC.